The 19 T cell receptor beta chains listed next were all sequenced from one sample in a study of regulatory T cells in long-lasting Graves disease. iRepertoire HTBI primers and Arm-PCR of CDR3 regions built TCR beta libraries. TCRdb fed the multiplex PCR reads into MiXCR, producing one record per CDR3 protein. This table holds fewer than 550,000 distinct CDR3 sequences, roughly a sixth found once. Time point in this sample: newly diagnosed GD, antithyroid drugs for less than 3 months. PBMC-derived RNA was used for the TCR library. These data are also associated with another study on T cells in Graves' hyperthyroidism and ophthalmopathy.

The sequences come from peripheral blood mononuclear cells (PBMCs), collected at new diagnosis, from a patient treated with antithyroid drugs. The receptors shown here come from a woman in her forties or fifties with Graves disease.

This clonotype was counted many times. The CDR3 DNA is TGTGCCAGCAGTTTATCGGACAGGAATAATTCACCCCTCCACTTT. Its translation is CASSLSDRNNSPLHF. The chain couples TRBV28 to TRBJ1-6; 7 bases map to TRBD1. Trimming removed 1 base from V and 5 bases from J; junction bases left unmatched: 2. Germline V gene data show CDR1 as MDHEN and CDR2 as SYDVKM. The CDR3 loop spans 15 amino acids.

The rearrangement uses TRBV12-3 or TRBV12-4 and TRBJ1-6; D remains unclear. V lost 7 bases to trimming and J lost 12 bases, with 19 bases between them. The CDR3 runs 14 residues. This CDR3 reads CASTFGGVSVPLHF. The DNA for the CDR3 is TGTGCCAGCACCTTCGGTGGGGTTAGCGTACCCCTCCACTTT.

The sample holds many counts of this clonotype. V is TRBV2 and J is TRBJ2-7, with 14 bases lining up with TRBD2. CDR1 and CDR2 (germline): SNHLY, FYNNEI. The CDR3 spans 17 residues. V trimming: 6 bases; J trimming: 4 bases; junction bases outside the gene matches: 11. The CDR3 DNA follows: TGTGCCAGCAGGGCGACTAGCGGGGGGGCCGGTGTTTACGAGCAGTACTTC. Its protein is CASRATSGGAGVYEQYF.

The rearrangement links TRBV6-2 or TRBV6-3 to TRBJ2-5, with D unresolved. CDR3 length: 12 amino acids. The germline CDR1 and CDR2 sequences are MNHEY and SVGEGT. Trimming cost V 5 bases and J 5 bases, with 9 bases left between them. Here the CDR3 reads CASSGSGETQYF. The CDR3 DNA reads as TGTGCCAGCAGTGGGTCGGGTGAGACCCAGTACTTC.

This clonotype was seen repeatedly, ten times or more. V is TRBV28 and J is TRBJ2-1; D gene ambiguous. The CDR3 runs to 16 residues. Germline V gene data show CDR1 as MDHEN and CDR2 as SYDVKM. Trimming took 2 bases from V and 1 from J, leaving 12 bases between them. The CDR3 DNA follows: TGTGCCAGCAGTTTAGGCGTCTCCCTTTCCTACAATGAGCAGTTCTTC. The encoded protein is CASSLGVSLSYNEQFF.

This clonotype was seen a handful of times. The chain has TRBV19 and TRBJ2-6; tentatively, D is TRBD1 or TRBD2 (5 bases each). V lost 6 bases and J lost 4, with 16 bases in between. CDR3 length: 16 amino acids. CDR1 and CDR2 (germline): LNHDA, SQIVND (reference sequence). The CDR3 sequence is CASSNGTSLGANVLTF. The DNA of the CDR3 is TGTGCCAGTAGCAACGGGACCTCACTCGGGGCCAACGTCCTGACTTTC.

J is TRBJ1-6 and V is TRBV20-1; the D is unclear. Germline loops: CDR1 DFQATT, CDR2 SNEGSKA (reference sequence). Trimming stripped 0 bases from V and 9 bases from J, with 12 bases between. The CDR3 length is 14 residues. CDR3 region: CSAREGSGFSPLHF. DNA of the CDR3: TGCAGTGCTAGAGAGGGTTCCGGATTTTCACCCCTCCACTTT.

This clonotype was recorded only once. It may be a read error: a sequence one base away is much more abundant. The chain couples TRBV30 to TRBJ1-2; D may be TRBD1 (5 bases). CDR1 GTSNPN and CDR2 SVGIG come from the germline V gene (reference sequence). Trimming stripped 0 bases from V and 8 bases from J, with 16 bases between. The CDR3 loop spans 14 amino acids. CDR3: CAWSVILGPQGYTF. CDR3 DNA sequence: TGTGCCTGGAGTGTCATTTTGGGACCGCAGGGCTACACCTTC.

This clonotype showed up just a few times. The chain has TRBV28 and TRBJ2-1; 9 bases are shared with TRBD2. V lost 0 bases and J lost 15; bases outside the gene matches: 3. CDR1 and CDR2 (germline): MDHEN, SYDVKM. The CDR3 is 12 residues long. The CDR3 here is CASSLWAGGRFF. The CDR3 DNA sequence: TGTGCCAGCAGTTTATGGGCGGGGGGGCGGTTCTTC.

This clonotype was observed a few times. The V call is TRBV2, the J call TRBJ2-2; 8 nucleotides match TRBD1. Germline assignment: CDR1 SNHLY and CDR2 FYNNEI. This CDR3 region has 13 residues. The V gene end was trimmed by 6 bases and the J gene end by 7 bases; junction bases not matched to a gene: 4. The CDR3 DNA reads TGTGCCAGCAGCCAGGGGGCGGGCGGGGAGCTGTTTTTT. Protein: CASSQGAGGELFF.

Of note for this clonotype: A far more abundant clone sits one base away, making this likely a read error. The V call is TRBV27, the J call TRBJ1-1; 9 nucleotides agree with TRBD1. CDR3 size: 12 residues. Germline CDR1 and CDR2: MNHEY and SMNVEV (reference sequence). CDR3: CACRQGGTEAFF. The CDR3, as DNA: TGTGCCTGCAGACAGGGGGGGACTGAAGCTTTCTTT.

This clonotype was observed many times. The chain joins TRBV12-3 or TRBV12-4 to TRBJ1-6, with TRBD1 identical over 7 bases. The CDR3 loop spans 17 amino acids. The V and J ends lost 5 bases and 0 bases, in that order; junction bases with no gene match: 7. The CDR3: CASSGTARSSYNSPLHF. CDR3 DNA sequence: TGTGCCAGCAGTGGGACAGCGAGGAGCTCCTATAATTCACCCCTCCACTTT.

Regarding this clonotype: A much larger clone differs from this one at a single base, so this may be a read error. The rearrangement links TRBV30 to TRBJ2-1; TRBD1 might be the D (6 bases). V was pared by 0 bases and J by 2 bases, with 14 bases between. Germline-derived CDR1 and CDR2 are GTSNPN and SVGIG (reference sequence). This CDR3 is built from 16 residues. The CDR3 sequence is CAWSVNGQGPYNEQFF. The CDR3 region has the DNA TGTGCCTGGAGTGTAAACGGGCAGGGGCCCTACAATGAGCAGTTCTTC. The full variable domain, its missing parts supplied by reference TRBV30 and TRBJ2-1, is SQTIHQWPATLVQPVGSPLSLECTVEGTSNPNLYWYRQAAGRGLQLLFYSVGIGQISSEVPQNLSASRPQDRQFILSSKKLLLSDSGFYLCAWSVNGQGPYNEQFFGPGTRLTVL.

Ten or more counts support this clonotype. V and J are TRBV12-3 or TRBV12-4 and TRBJ1-6; tentative D call: TRBD1 (6 bases). This CDR3 region has 13 residues. Trimming removed 3 bases at V and 11 bases at J, with 11 bases between. CDR3 region: CASSLDSRAPLHF. DNA for the CDR3: TGTGCCAGCAGTTTGGACAGTAGGGCACCCCTCCACTTT.

In DNA form, the CDR3 reads TGTGCCAGCAGCCCTTCGGGGAGCACTGAAGCTTTCTTT. Protein: CASSPSGSTEAFF. The V gene is TRBV5-6, the J gene TRBJ1-1; no firm D call. With 4 bases removed from V and 4 bases from J, the gap between germline ends came to 11 bases. Germline V gene lookup returns CDR1 SGHDT and CDR2 YYEEEE. The length of the CDR3 is 13 residues.

Only a few counts were recorded for this clonotype. V usage is TRBV29-1 and J usage is TRBJ1-1, with D uncertain. The ends were cut back, 4 bases at V and 0 bases at J, with 12 bases in the middle. Germline assignment: CDR1 SQVTM and CDR2 ANQGSEA. This CDR3 contains 14 residues. CDR3 DNA sequence: TGCAGCGTTGTGGCTTGGGGAATGAACACTGAAGCTTTCTTT. The encoded protein is CSVVAWGMNTEAFF.

The chain employs TRBV5-4 and TRBJ1-2; 7 positions agree with TRBD1. The germline V gene has CDR1 SGHNT and CDR2 YYREEE (reference sequence). This CDR3 comprises 14 residues. J was trimmed by 4 bases and V by 4 bases; bases with no gene match: 7. The chain's CDR3 is CASSGGGQPYGYTF. The CDR3 DNA sequence: TGTGCCAGCAGCGGCGGGGGACAGCCCTATGGCTACACCTTC.

Ten or more counts support this clonotype. J is TRBJ2-7 and V is TRBV2, with 7 bases matching TRBD1. CDR1 is SNHLY, CDR2 FYNNEI, per germline. This CDR3 region has 13 residues. The V and J ends lost 7 bases and 2 bases, in that order; junction bases with no gene match: 5. In DNA form, the CDR3 reads TGTGCCAGCACCCTAGGGACAGCCTACGAGCAGTACTTC. This encodes CASTLGTAYEQYF.

Many counts were recorded for this clonotype. V gene TRBV6-1 combines with J gene TRBJ1-1; D is unclear. The germline V gene has CDR1 MNHNS and CDR2 SASEGT. The CDR3 covers 13 residues. Trimming stripped 6 bases from V and 5 bases from J, with 13 bases between. The CDR3 spells CASSFQEGTEAFF. The CDR3 DNA reads as TGTGCCAGCAGCTTCCAGGAAGGTACTGAAGCTTTCTTT.